The next 27 T cell receptor beta chains were all read from a single sample in a study of T cells after yellow fever vaccination. TCRdb used MiXCR to reprocess the 5' RACE reads, holding one entry per CDR3 protein. The sample records hundreds of thousands of distinct CDR3 sequences, 13% being singletons. The sequenced sample was PBMCs, obtained on the day of the yellow fever booster vaccination. These receptors all stem from a man aged 25-45 years who received the YFV17D yellow fever vaccine.

This clonotype was picked up a small number of times. This chain links TRBV11-2 with TRBJ2-3, with D hard to call. Germline V gives CDR1 SGHAT, CDR2 FQNNGV. Trimming pared 0 bases from V and 4 bases from J, leaving 5 bases between. The CDR3 length is 13 residues. The CDR3 nucleotides are TGTGCCAGCAGCTTAGACCTGCCAGATACGCAGTATTTT. Its translation: CASSLDLPDTQYF.

The genes are TRBV7-2 and TRBJ2-7; possible D gene TRBD2, 6 bases. Germline-derived CDR1 and CDR2 are SGHTA and FQGNSA. V shed 3 bases and J shed 1 base, with 13 bases lying between them. CDR3 length: 15 residues. As DNA, the CDR3 is TGTGCCAGCAGCTTTTTCCCGGGGGAGTCCTACGAGCAGTACTTC. Amino acids: CASSFFPGESYEQYF.

The chain uses TRBV6-2 or TRBV6-3 and TRBJ1-6; a possible D gene is TRBD1 (5 bases). This CDR3 region has 13 residues. V lost 8 bases and J 8 bases, leaving 13 bases between the germline ends. Germline CDR1 reads MNHEY; CDR2 reads SVGEGT. This chain's CDR3 is CASRDSGYSPLHF. CDR3 in DNA: TGTGCCAGCCGAGACAGCGGATATTCACCCCTCCACTTT.

The rearrangement uses TRBV10-3 and TRBJ1-2; TRBD1 might be the D (6 bases). The CDR3 covers 13 residues. Germline CDR1 ENHRY, CDR2 SYGVKD. Trimming cost V 8 bases and J 8 bases, with 18 bases left between them. In DNA form, the CDR3 reads TGTGCCATCCTACAGGGAGGTATTGGGGGCTACACCTTC. Translating it yields CAILQGGIGGYTF.

Only a few counts were recorded for this clonotype. The V call is TRBV5-6, the J call TRBJ2-7, with D perhaps TRBD1 (6 bases). This CDR3 is 16 amino acids long. V was shortened by 5 bases and J by 1 base, with 19 bases between the two germline ends. Germline CDR1 is SGHDT and CDR2 is YYEEEE. CDR3 in amino acids: CASSHLKWQGSYEQYF. Written as DNA, the CDR3 is TGTGCCAGCAGTCATCTTAAGTGGCAGGGGTCCTACGAGCAGTACTTC.

The chain employs TRBV27 and TRBJ2-7; D call uncertain. Germline-derived CDR1 and CDR2 are MNHEY and SMNVEV (reference sequence). The CDR3 runs 13 residues. V lost 0 bases, J lost 4 bases, and 7 bases lay in between. CDR3 residues: CASSLSFQYEQYF. DNA of the CDR3: TGTGCCAGCAGTTTATCTTTCCAATACGAGCAGTACTTC.

In its sample, this clonotype was seen a few times. This rearrangement joins TRBV6-2 or TRBV6-3 to TRBJ2-1; tentatively, D is TRBD2 (5 bases). V lost 6 bases to trimming and J lost 5 bases, with 14 bases between them. The CDR3 covers 14 residues. The germline V gene has CDR1 MNHEY and CDR2 SVGEGT. For the CDR3, the DNA is TGTGCCAGCAGACCCGGACTGGTGGACAATGAGCAGTTCTTC. Its translation: CASRPGLVDNEQFF.

CDR3: CASSRGGWGEKLFF. In nucleotides, the CDR3 is TGTGCCAGCAGCCGAGGGGGCTGGGGTGAAAAACTGTTTTTT. This chain connects TRBV7-2 to TRBJ1-4, with 7 bases fitting TRBD1. This CDR3 has 14 amino acids. Germline V gene data show CDR1 as SGHTA and CDR2 as FQGNSA. The V and J ends lost 5 bases and 7 bases, in that order; junction bases with no gene match: 7.

This clonotype was counted a few times. The rearrangement joins TRBV6-1 to TRBJ2-5; 9 bases match TRBD2. Trimming at V came to 6 bases and at J to 3 bases, leaving 11 bases not matched to a gene. CDR1 is MNHNS and CDR2 is SASEGT in the germline V gene. CDR3 length: 16 residues. For the CDR3, the DNA is TGTGCCAGCAGCCAAAAGGTCGCGGGGGGGAAAGAGACCCAGTACTTC. Translating it yields CASSQKVAGGKETQYF.

The V and J genes are TRBV6-1 and TRBJ2-6; TRBD1 might be the D (5 bases). V was shortened by 6 bases and J by 1 base, with 10 bases between the two germline ends. The CDR3 runs 15 residues. Germline CDR1 and CDR2: MNHNS and SASEGT. This chain's CDR3 is CASRGRGSGANVLTF. For the CDR3, the DNA is TGTGCCAGCAGGGGAAGGGGATCTGGGGCCAACGTCCTGACTTTC.

This clonotype has a handful of counts. The rearrangement links TRBV30 to TRBJ2-7; 11 bases are shared with TRBD2. V dropped 0 bases and J dropped 3; count of bases not matched to a gene: 7. The CDR3 contains 16 residues. The germline V gene encodes CDR1 GTSNPN and CDR2 SVGIG (reference sequence). The CDR3 is CAWSVPGLAGNYEQYF. The CDR3 nucleotides are TGTGCCTGGAGTGTCCCCGGACTAGCGGGTAACTACGAGCAGTACTTC.

The V gene is TRBV6-2 or TRBV6-3, the J gene TRBJ2-1; weak D call: TRBD1 (6 bases). V was trimmed by 6 bases and J by 2 bases, leaving 17 bases between them. The CDR3 contains 16 residues. Germline lookup yields CDR1 MNHEY and CDR2 SVGEGT. The CDR3 is CASRGNRDITYNEQFF. The CDR3 coding sequence is TGTGCCAGCAGGGGTAACCGGGACATAACCTACAATGAGCAGTTCTTC.

The rearrangement links TRBV12-3 or TRBV12-4 to TRBJ2-3; the D gene is possibly TRBD2 (6 bases). V was shortened by 7 bases and J by 0 bases, with 14 bases between the two germline ends. The CDR3 extends over 15 amino acids. CDR3 DNA sequence: TGTGCCAGCACTCTATGGCGGGGAAGCACAGATACGCAGTATTTT. Residues: CASTLWRGSTDTQYF.

The chain is built from TRBV11-2 and TRBJ2-5; D perhaps matches TRBD2 (5 bases). Trimming took 0 bases from V and 5 from J, leaving 7 bases between them. Germline CDR1 and CDR2: SGHAT and FQNNGV. This CDR3 has 13 amino acids. The CDR3 protein is CASSLDSVETQYF. For the CDR3, the DNA is TGTGCCAGCAGCTTAGATAGCGTCGAGACCCAGTACTTC. Drawing the rest from reference TRBV11-2 and TRBJ2-5, the complete variable domain is EAGVAQSPRYKIIEKRQSVAFWCNPISGHATLYWYQQILGQGPKLLIQFQNNGVVDDSQLPKDRFSAERLKGVDSTLKIQPAKLEDSAVYLCASSLDSVETQYFGPGTRLLVL.

This clonotype was detected only a few times. This chain links TRBV7-8 with TRBJ2-2; D gene unclear. Between the trimmed V and J ends, which lost 4 bases and 0 bases, there was a span of 6 bases. The germline CDR1 and CDR2 sequences are SGHVS and FQNEAQ. This CDR3 has 14 residues. CDR3 coding DNA: TGTGCCAGCAGCTCAGTAACGAACACCGGGGAGCTGTTTTTT. Protein sequence: CASSSVTNTGELFF.

This clonotype occurred a few times. This chain joins TRBV7-7 and TRBJ2-5; 8 nucleotides line up with TRBD1. This CDR3 is built from 17 residues. Per the germline V gene, CDR1 is SSHAT and CDR2 is FNYEAQ (reference sequence). With 5 bases clipped from V and 4 bases from J, the junction kept 15 bases outside the gene matches. CDR3 region: CASSRTGLGVTGETQYF. CDR3 nucleotide sequence: TGTGCCAGCAGCCGGACAGGGCTAGGTGTAACGGGAGAGACCCAGTACTTC.

V is TRBV20-1 and J is TRBJ2-5, with no clear D. The V and J ends lost 6 bases and 2 bases respectively, with 13 bases between them. CDR1 is DFQATT and CDR2 is SNEGSKA in the germline V gene (reference sequence). This CDR3 spans 13 amino acids. CDR3 sequence (DNA): TGCAGTGCCCCACCTTTGCAGCAAGAGACCCAGTACTTC. Translated: CSAPPLQQETQYF.

There are a few counts of this clonotype. V usage is TRBV24-1 and J usage is TRBJ1-1; D uncertain. The CDR3 runs 15 residues. The ends were cut back, 9 bases at V and 1 base at J, with 17 bases in the middle. CDR1 is KGHDR, CDR2 SFDVKD, per germline. CDR3 DNA sequence: TGTGCCACCCGCCCGGGAGCAGGCTCGAACACTGAAGCTTTCTTT. This codes for CATRPGAGSNTEAFF.

V usage is TRBV20-1 and J usage is TRBJ2-7, with 9 bases that match TRBD1. This CDR3 has 15 amino acids. CDR1 is DFQATT and CDR2 is SNEGSKA in the germline V gene (reference sequence). Trimming removed 5 bases from V and 4 bases from J; junction bases left unmatched: 12. In DNA, the CDR3 is TGCAGTGCTGATAAGACCGGGACAGGGCGTTACGAGCAGTACTTC. Its translation: CSADKTGTGRYEQYF.

The V call is TRBV5-5, the J call TRBJ1-2; D remains ambiguous. CDR1 SGHKS and CDR2 YYEKEE come from the germline V gene (reference sequence). CDR3 length: 15 amino acids. Trimming took 9 bases from V and 6 from J, leaving 24 bases between them. The CDR3 coding sequence is TGTGCCACCCAGCTTGGGAGCAGGAACTTCAATGGCTACACCTTC. This codes for CATQLGSRNFNGYTF.

This clonotype turned up a few times. The chain employs TRBV18 and TRBJ2-3; D remains ambiguous. The CDR3 length is 14 residues. Germline CDR1 reads KGHSH; CDR2 reads LQKENI. Between the trimmed V and J ends, which lost 1 base and 0 bases, there was a span of 5 bases. CDR3 sequence: CASSPLPSTDTQYF. Written as DNA, the CDR3 is TGTGCCAGCTCACCACTTCCTAGCACAGATACGCAGTATTTT.

This clonotype appeared a few times. V gene TRBV9 combines with J gene TRBJ1-2; D is unclear. The length of the CDR3 is 13 residues. Germline V gene lookup returns CDR1 SGDLS and CDR2 YYNGEE. Trimming shortened V by 3 bases and J by 3 bases, and 9 bases separated the two germline ends. CDR3 protein: CASSGAGDYGYTF. The CDR3 DNA sequence: TGTGCCAGCAGCGGTGCAGGCGACTATGGCTACACCTTC.

The V and J genes are TRBV25-1 and TRBJ2-7, with D tentatively TRBD2 (6 bases). CDR1 and CDR2 (germline): MGHDK, SYGVNS. V dropped 7 bases and J dropped 6 bases, with 16 bases sitting between them. This CDR3 has 13 residues. The DNA of the CDR3 is TGTGCCAGCAAAGAAGGAGGGCTTTGCGAGCAGTACTTC. Encoded protein: CASKEGGLCEQYF.

The V call is TRBV10-2, the J call TRBJ2-7; the match to TRBD2 covers 9 bases. Losses at the gene ends were 8 bases for V and 4 bases for J; bases not matched to a gene: 12. Germline loops: CDR1 WSHSY, CDR2 SAAADI. CDR3 length: 15 residues. The CDR3 region is CASLRGVAGEYEQYF. Here the CDR3 DNA reads TGCGCCAGCCTTCGGGGGGTAGCGGGAGAATACGAGCAGTACTTC.

This chain joins TRBV5-1 and TRBJ2-3; the D is unclear. The CDR3 spans 14 residues. Germline CDR1 is SGHRS and CDR2 is YFSETQ. With 3 bases removed from V and 0 bases from J, the gap between germline ends came to 8 bases. CDR3: CASSSAISTDTQYF. CDR3 bases: TGCGCCAGCAGCTCCGCGATCAGCACAGATACGCAGTATTTT.

This chain uses TRBV19 with TRBJ2-5; D ambiguous. Between the trimmed V and J ends, which lost 5 bases and 2 bases, there was a span of 9 bases. Germline V gene data show CDR1 as LNHDA and CDR2 as SQIVND (reference sequence). The CDR3 runs 13 residues. This chain's CDR3 is CASSFVGQETQYF. Here the CDR3 DNA reads TGTGCCAGTAGTTTCGTGGGACAAGAGACCCAGTACTTC.

This chain links TRBV5-1 with TRBJ2-3, with D possibly matching TRBD2 (6 bases). V shed 7 bases and J shed 2 bases, with 20 bases lying between them. Germline lookup yields CDR1 SGHRS and CDR2 YFSETQ. The CDR3 is 16 residues long. This CDR3 is CASGKGGRIDTDTQYF. The DNA for the CDR3 is TGCGCCAGCGGTAAAGGAGGGAGGATAGACACAGATACGCAGTATTTT. Combining the CDR3 with reference TRBV5-1 and TRBJ2-3 gives the whole variable domain KAGVTQTPRYLIKTRGQQVTLSCSPISGHRSVSWYQQTPGQGLQFLFEYFSETQRNKGNFPGRFSGRQFSNSRSEMNVSTLELGDSALYLCASGKGGRIDTDTQYFGPGTRLTVL.